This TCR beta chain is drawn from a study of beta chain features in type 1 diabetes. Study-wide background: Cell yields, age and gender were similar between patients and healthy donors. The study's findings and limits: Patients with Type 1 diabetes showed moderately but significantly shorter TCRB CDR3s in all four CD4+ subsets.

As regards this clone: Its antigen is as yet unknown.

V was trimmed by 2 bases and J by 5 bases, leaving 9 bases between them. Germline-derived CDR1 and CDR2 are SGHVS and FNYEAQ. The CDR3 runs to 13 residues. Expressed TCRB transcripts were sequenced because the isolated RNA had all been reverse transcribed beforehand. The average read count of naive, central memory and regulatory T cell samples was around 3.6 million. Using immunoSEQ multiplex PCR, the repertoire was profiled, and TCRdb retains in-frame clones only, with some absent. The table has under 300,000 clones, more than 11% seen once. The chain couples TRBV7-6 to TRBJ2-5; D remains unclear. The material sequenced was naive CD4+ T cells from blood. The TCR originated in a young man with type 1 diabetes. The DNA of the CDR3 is TGTGCCAGCAGCTTAACGACGGGTGAGACCCAGTACTTC. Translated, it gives CASSLTTGETQYF.